This T cell receptor (beta chain) stems from a study of identical twins. After template switching added a universal primer site, the resulting cDNA carried unique molecular identifiers. TCRdb reprocessed the 5' RACE reads via MiXCR and lists one record per CDR3 protein. The sample shows fewer than 900,000 distinct CDR3 sequences, 21% of them seen only once. The CDR3 spans 15 residues. V lost 1 base and J lost 4, with 11 bases in between. A further study also used this sample, focusing on T cells expressing NK-cell markers. From that report: Dominant NKG2C+ clonotypes were found to form roughly 1.0-7.5% of CD8+ T cells in over 5 donors.

The V gene is TRBV12-3 or TRBV12-4, the J gene TRBJ2-1, with unresolved D. Sequences were obtained from PBMCs. The source of this sequence is a woman between 18 and 29 years old in good health. The CDR3, as DNA: TGTGCCAGCAGTTTAGGGGGTGGTCTTTACAATGAGCAGTTCTTC. This gives the protein CASSLGGGLYNEQFF.